This entry concerns a single T cell receptor (beta chain). Antigen: not known. This sample was included in a study of shared clonotypes between healthy human individuals. General study points: Only blood underwent sampling, and tissue repertoires likely differ.

Produced via immunoSEQ multiplex PCR; TCRdb's table is partial and in-frame only. The sample carries approximately 720,000 clones, approximately 75% recorded once. CDR1 is MGHDK, CDR2 SYGVNS, per germline. V was pared by 6 bases and J by 2 bases, with 10 bases between. The CDR3 has 13 residues. Sequencing was carried out using memory CD4+ T cells sorted from blood. Documented subset: CD45RA-negative fraction. The chain joins TRBV25-1 to TRBJ1-2; D remains ambiguous. The source is a woman aged 25 to 45 in good health. This CDR3 reads CASRPDLNYGYTF. The CDR3 DNA sequence: TGTGCCAGCAGGCCAGACCTGAACTATGGCTACACCTTC.